This T cell receptor (beta chain) was profiled in a study of Graves' ophthalmopathy and Graves' hyperthyroidism (dated by TCRdb to the late 2010s). Describing the broader study: Peripheral blood samples were taken at the time of initial diagnosis, before any treatment was given. In five or six hyperthyroidism patients, T-cell repertoires of thyroid tissue and blood were compared. To explore V-J signatures distinguishing ophthalmopathy from hyperthyroidism, a discovery set of about 99 patients (43 ophthalmopathy, 55 to 60 stable hyperthyroidism) was enrolled. In total, 135 blood samples were TCR-sequenced: under 45 ophthalmopathy, some 72 hyperthyroidism and roughly 17 hyperthyroidism-to-ophthalmopathy patients. For independent validation, a separate cohort was made up of about 18 hyperthyroidism patients plus 17 patients who later progressed from hyperthyroidism to ophthalmopathy. Following sampling, methimazole starting at 30 mg daily was administered to hyperthyroidism patients, and high-dose intravenous methylprednisolone was administered to ophthalmopathy patients. The study used signatures of the TCR beta repertoire to tell Graves' ophthalmopathy apart from Graves' hyperthyroidism and to predict which patients would progress to ophthalmopathy.

Patients with ophthalmopathy had moderately to severely active disease, with a Clinical Activity Score of 3 or more, a NOSPECS grade of 4 or more, and a disease duration of less than 3 months. Anyone with other autoimmune diseases, uncontrolled infections, pregnancy or lactation was excluded from the study. Clinical symptoms, serum thyroxine, TRAb, thyroid ultrasound and orbital computed tomography formed the basis of the diagnosis. PBMCs were isolated from more than 8 ml of fresh peripheral blood by Ficoll-Paque density gradient centrifugation. Trizol reagent was used to extract the total RNA, and its quality was then checked on an Agilent 2100 Bioanalyzer. Results the study describes overall, beyond this receptor: Among expanded thyroid clonotypes with frequency above 0.001, most also showed up in blood, which suggests that blood repertoires may reflect the thyroid immune response. In cross-validation, the 13-signature model distinguished ophthalmopathy from stable hyperthyroidism with about 89% sensitivity and 81% to 82% specificity, while in the test set the corresponding values were roughly 80% and 75%. In validation, the model predicted ophthalmopathy progression with nearly 71% sensitivity and 72.22% specificity; some twelve predicted patients were CT-confirmed with GO in a median of around 6.5 months. No statistical method was used to predetermine the sample size, and group allocation was not hidden from the investigators.

CDR1 SQVTM and CDR2 ANQGSEA are derived from the germline V gene. The CDR3 runs 13 residues from the cysteine to the phenylalanine. The entry retains the CDR3 DNA only, 39 bases that are in frame from base 1. V loses 6 bases, J loses 0 bases, and the germline ends lie 12 bases apart. In this sample, this clonotype turned up many times. Its antigen remains undetermined. No quality values exist for individual bases; no much larger clone is one base distant. TCR beta CDR3 regions were amplified from RNA transcripts for repertoire sequencing. HTBI primers and the Qiagen OneStep RT-PCR kit were used in a first-round RT-PCR, which was followed by a second-round multiplex PCR, size selection and purification. The libraries underwent paired-end sequencing with 100 bp reads on an Illumina HiSeq2000. The authors' analysis ran thus. SOAPnuke was used for read processing, and reads with adapters, uncalled bases, a mean Phred below 15, or no exact constant-primer or identifier match were discarded. COPE v1.2.5 was used to merge high-quality paired reads. Clonotypes were defined as unique nucleotide sequences and were aligned to IMGT TRB V, D and J references using MiTCR v1.1. The analysis was limited to V-J combinations with a frequency above 0.0001, which together covered just over 98% of the repertoires. For each V-J combination, a TCR clonal expansion and chaos score was defined as the ratio of F50 clonal expansion to chaos observed in the TCRdist matrix. Welch's t-statistics and random forest were used to reduce features to 13 V-J combinations, which were fed into a naive Bayes classifier. The Morisita-Horn index was used to measure how similar the thyroid and blood repertoires were. Clones were called with MiXCR by TCRdb after fastp trimmed the public reads at Q25, and only in-frame beta chains were retained. Every CDR3 protein is listed once, alongside the most common genes and DNA of its rows. These V and J calls are TCRdb output, not the study's own analysis. The sample data list around 670,000 distinct CDR3 sequences, and around 40% of these were observed just once. The biggest ten clones account for 40% to 55% of the sample.

The source material was peripheral blood. The sequence is built from TRBV29-1 and TRBJ2-7; the D gene remains uncertain. The clonotype was recovered from an adult man with Graves' ophthalmopathy. The CDR3 reads as follows: CSVPGPSSYEQYF. In nucleotide form, the sequence is TGCAGCGTGCCGGGCCCTAGCTCCTACGAGCAGTACTTC.